Listed below are T cell receptor beta chains from one sample, sequenced in a study of blood T cell repertoires in COVID-19. Here immunoSEQ multiplex PCR was the method, and the copy in TCRdb shows in-frame clones only, minus some. The table includes a few hundred thousand clones, 80% to 90% detected once. The specimen sequenced was PBMCs or T cells enriched from blood (not recorded which). These receptors were collected from a man in his thirties or forties who had recovered from COVID-19. Both conserved end residues are part of each CDR3. D genes are given only for firm matches. Clone sizes are given selectively: once, few, many, or a class where the clone is expanded.

v_call,clone_size,d_call,j_call,cdr3_aa,cdr3_nt
TRBV5-1,-,-,TRBJ1-6,CASSLVQNSPLHF,TGCGCCAGCAGCTTGGTCCAGAATTCACCCCTCCACTTT
TRBV7-2,-,-,TRBJ2-5,CASSLGSQGYQETQYF,TGTGCCAGCAGCTTAGGGTCACAGGGTTACCAAGAGACCCAGTACTTC
TRBV12-3/TRBV12-4,few,TRBD1,TRBJ2-3,CASSGGQGPQYF,TGTGCCAGCAGTGGCGGACAGGGGCCGCAGTATTTT
TRBV20-1,-,-,TRBJ1-2,CSASAGLVYGYTF,TGCAGTGCTAGTGCAGGGCTAGTGTATGGCTACACCTTC
TRBV27,-,-,TRBJ1-5,CASSLSGAGQPQHF,TGTGCCAGCAGTTTATCGGGGGCCGGTCAGCCCCAGCATTTT
TRBV6-2/TRBV6-3,-,TRBD1,TRBJ2-3,CASSFGTDADTQYF,TGTGCCAGCAGCTTCGGGACAGACGCAGATACGCAGTATTTT
TRBV6-5,once,-,TRBJ1-2,CASGSAAGYGYTF,TGTGCCAGCGGGAGCGCGGCTGGCTATGGCTACACCTTC
TRBV5-1,-,TRBD1,TRBJ2-7,CASSVLGTGVGYEQYF,TGCGCCAGCAGCGTCCTTGGGACAGGGGTCGGGTACGAGCAGTACTTC
TRBV5-8,-,TRBD2,TRBJ2-7,CASSLYLAGVGEQYF,TGTGCCAGCAGCTTGTACCTAGCGGGAGTAGGGGAGCAGTACTTC
TRBV11-2,-,TRBD1,TRBJ2-7,CASSLGQSYEQYF,TGTGCCAGCAGCTTGGGACAGTCCTACGAGCAGTACTTC
TRBV3-1/TRBV3-2,-,-,TRBJ2-7,CASSQVKGREQYF,TGTGCCAGCAGCCAAGTGAAGGGGCGCGAGCAGTACTTC
TRBV5-4,-,-,TRBJ2-3,CASSRSESTDTQYF,TGTGCCAGCAGCCGTAGCGAGAGCACAGATACGCAGTATTTT
TRBV7-8,-,TRBD1,TRBJ2-1,CASSPILDRGYSYNEQFF,TGTGCCAGCAGCCCTATCCTAGACAGGGGATACTCCTACAATGAGCAGTTCTTC
TRBV7-2,-,TRBD2,TRBJ2-3,CASSLLAGVTDTQYF,TGTGCCAGCAGCTTACTAGCGGGAGTCACAGATACGCAGTATTTT
TRBV2,-,-,TRBJ2-5,CASSEAGLQTQYF,TGTGCCAGCAGTGAGGCAGGGCTTCAGACCCAGTACTTC
TRBV14,-,-,TRBJ1-2,CASSQEVGRVERYTF,TGTGCCAGCAGCCAAGAGGTGGGCAGGGTTGAGAGATACACCTTC
TRBV4-3,-,TRBD1,TRBJ2-7,CASSQDRDRGYEQYF,TGCGCCAGCAGCCAAGATCGTGACAGGGGTTACGAGCAGTACTTC
TRBV28,-,-,TRBJ1-1,CASSLGHPSEAFF,TGTGCCAGCAGTCTCGGACACCCCTCTGAAGCTTTCTTT
TRBV9,-,TRBD2,TRBJ2-3,CASSVGSGRKQYF,TGTGCCAGCAGCGTAGGTAGCGGGAGGAAGCAGTATTTT
TRBV25-1,-,TRBD2,TRBJ2-1,CASSFTSGRDEQFF,TGTGCCAGCAGTTTCACTAGCGGGAGAGATGAGCAGTTCTTC
TRBV19,-,TRBD1,TRBJ1-1,CASSIYAGGTEAFF,TGTGCCAGTAGTATATATGCAGGGGGGACTGAAGCTTTCTTT
TRBV30,-,-,TRBJ1-1,CAWSKRGPKNTEAFF,TGTGCCTGGAGTAAGCGGGGACCCAAGAACACTGAAGCTTTCTTT
TRBV5-6,once,TRBD1,TRBJ2-2,CASSAGQGAGELFF,TGTGCCAGCAGCGCGGGACAGGGGGCCGGGGAGCTGTTTTTT
TRBV7-6,-,-,TRBJ1-2,CASSSGGGAWDSYGYGYTF,TGTGCCAGCAGCTCGGGGGGTGGAGCCTGGGACTCTTACGGCTATGGCTACACCTTC
TRBV10-3,-,TRBD1,TRBJ2-1,CAISEDRVNEQFF,TGTGCCATCAGTGAGGACAGGGTGAATGAGCAGTTCTTC
TRBV24-1,-,-,TRBJ2-7,CATSDGGSGDLQYF,TGTGCCACCAGTGATGGGGGGTCGGGCGATTTGCAGTACTTC
TRBV7-2,-,TRBD2,TRBJ2-7,CASSLVAGNYEQYF,TGTGCCAGCAGCTTAGTAGCGGGAAACTACGAGCAGTACTTC
TRBV27,-,TRBD1,TRBJ2-4,CASSLSGGARKNIQYF,TGTGCCAGCAGTTTATCAGGGGGCGCGAGGAAAAACATTCAGTACTTC
TRBV20-1,-,-,TRBJ2-7,CSAFYFGEQYF,TGCAGTGCTTTCTATTTCGGCGAGCAGTACTTC
TRBV12-3/TRBV12-4,-,-,TRBJ2-5,CASRGGQGETQYF,TGTGCCAGCAGGGGGGGGCAGGGAGAGACCCAGTACTTC
TRBV29-1,-,TRBD1,TRBJ1-1,CSVYRGLVTEAFF,TGCAGCGTGTACAGGGGGTTGGTCACTGAAGCTTTCTTT
TRBV5-1,once,TRBD1,TRBJ1-2,CASTRGTGSYGYTF,TGCGCCAGCACCAGGGGGACAGGGAGCTATGGCTACACCTTC
TRBV19,-,TRBD2,TRBJ2-3,CASSIYPGLGGTDTQYF,TGTGCCAGTAGTATCTATCCGGGACTAGGGGGCACAGATACGCAGTATTTT
TRBV28,-,-,TRBJ1-2,CASSLLISGLYGYTF,TGTGCCAGCAGCCTCCTCATTTCAGGACTCTATGGCTACACCTTC
TRBV4-1,-,-,TRBJ1-6,CASSLVTRYLNSPLHF,TGCGCCAGCAGCCTCGTCACGAGATACCTTAATTCACCCCTCCACTTT
TRBV25-1,few,TRBD1,TRBJ1-6,CASSWTGGDSPLHF,TGTGCCAGCAGTTGGACAGGGGGCGATTCACCCCTCCACTTT
TRBV10-3,-,-,TRBJ2-3,CAISEVAATDTQYF,TGTGCCATCAGTGAAGTCGCAGCGACAGATACGCAGTATTTT
TRBV10-1,few,-,TRBJ2-7,CASSESDAGPYEQYF,TGCGCCAGCAGTGAGTCGGACGCAGGGCCCTACGAGCAGTACTTC
TRBV28,-,TRBD1,TRBJ1-1,CASSPLEGASIF,TGTGCCAGCAGTCCCCTTGAGGGGGCGAGTATCTTT
TRBV7-9,-,-,TRBJ1-5,CASSRGAQPQHF,TGTGCCAGCAGCCGGGGTGCTCAGCCCCAGCATTTT
TRBV2,few,TRBD2,TRBJ2-7,CASSELPSGAWGEQYF,TGTGCCAGCAGTGAATTGCCTAGCGGAGCCTGGGGCGAGCAGTACTTC
TRBV11-2,-,-,TRBJ2-6,CASSSYRDSSGANVLTF,TGTGCCAGCAGCTCGTACAGGGATTCCTCTGGGGCCAACGTCCTGACTTTC
TRBV9,-,TRBD1,TRBJ2-5,CASSVGPTGRETQYF,TGTGCCAGCAGCGTAGGGCCGACAGGGCGAGAGACCCAGTACTTC
TRBV5-1,-,-,TRBJ1-6,CASSQQEYNSPLHF,TGCGCCAGCAGCCAACAGGAGTATAATTCACCCCTCCACTTT
TRBV28,-,TRBD1,TRBJ1-2,CASRGTGNYGYTF,TGTGCCAGCAGGGGGACAGGGAACTATGGCTACACCTTC
TRBV10-2,-,-,TRBJ1-5,CASRSGSRGGNQPQHF,TGCGCCAGCAGATCCGGTTCTCGCGGGGGCAATCAGCCCCAGCATTTT
TRBV9,-,TRBD2,TRBJ2-2,CASSDTSGGQVGELFF,TGTGCCAGCAGCGACACTAGCGGGGGCCAGGTCGGGGAGCTGTTTTTT
TRBV27,-,TRBD1,TRBJ2-7,CASRLTPGQTYEQYF,TGTGCCAGCAGACTTACGCCGGGACAGACCTACGAGCAGTACTTC
TRBV18,once,TRBD2,TRBJ2-1,CASSPVAGGVEQFF,TGTGCCAGCTCACCAGTAGCGGGAGGTGTTGAGCAGTTCTTC
TRBV6-4,-,-,TRBJ2-2,CASSDRGFPGELFF,TGTGCCAGCAGTGACAGGGGGTTCCCCGGGGAGCTGTTTTTT
TRBV21-1,-,-,TRBJ1-1,CASSTPSGTGGTEAFF,TGTGCCAGCAGCACGCCGTCGGGGACAGGGGGCACTGAAGCTTTCTTT
TRBV5-1,-,-,TRBJ2-1,CASSSGWVASSYNEQFF,TGCGCCAGCAGCTCGGGATGGGTGGCGAGCTCCTACAATGAGCAGTTCTTC